Presented here are 21 T cell receptor beta chains from one specimen sequenced in a study of blood T cell repertoires in COVID-19. This table comes from immunoSEQ multiplex PCR, and its TCRdb copy is limited to in-frame clones, with some not included. The data contain about 490,000 clones, approximately 85% of them singletons. The material sequenced was peripheral blood. Source of these receptors: a human donor in a cohort sampled during active COVID-19.

This sequence joins TRBV30 and TRBJ1-3; D unclear. Trimming took off 5 bases at V and 0 bases at J, with 8 bases between the two ends. The CDR3 runs to 13 residues. The V gene's germline CDR1 is GTSNPN and CDR2 SVGIG (reference sequence). DNA of the CDR3: TGTGCCTGGGACGTTAGCTCTGGAAACACCATATATTTT. Translated: CAWDVSSGNTIYF. Combining the CDR3 with reference TRBV30 and TRBJ1-3 gives the whole variable domain SQTIHQWPATLVQPVGSPLSLECTVEGTSNPNLYWYRQAAGRGLQLLFYSVGIGQISSEVPQNLSASRPQDRQFILSSKKLLLSDSGFYLCAWDVSSGNTIYFGEGSWLTVV.

V and J are TRBV7-2 and TRBJ2-7, with 10 nucleotides matching TRBD1. CDR1 and CDR2 from the germline V gene are SGHTA and FQGNSA. The CDR3 loop spans 15 amino acids. Unmatched junction bases numbered 7, after V lost 5 bases and J lost 3 bases. CDR3 loop: CASSTRQGANYEQYF. The CDR3 DNA follows: TGTGCCAGCAGCACAAGACAGGGGGCCAACTACGAGCAGTACTTC.

J is TRBJ1-1 and V is TRBV30; D is unresolved. V lost 1 base to trimming and J lost 0 bases, with 9 bases between them. This CDR3 spans 14 amino acids. CDR1 is GTSNPN and CDR2 is SVGIG in the germline V gene (reference sequence). The CDR3 nucleotides are TGTGCCTGGAGTGCCCGGGGAGTGAACACTGAAGCTTTCTTT. This sequence encodes CAWSARGVNTEAFF.

In its sample, this clone was seen once. The chain employs TRBV19 and TRBJ1-1; a weak D match, TRBD1 (6 bases). The length of the CDR3 is 14 residues. Germline CDR1 reads LNHDA; CDR2 reads SQIVND (reference sequence). The V and J ends lost 5 bases and 5 bases respectively, with 15 bases between them. CDR3 residues: CASSADRYGTEAFF. CDR3 DNA: TGTGCCAGTAGTGCTGACAGGTATGGGACTGAAGCTTTCTTT.

V and J are TRBV9 and TRBJ2-5; tentatively, D is TRBD1 (6 bases). Germline lookup yields CDR1 SGDLS and CDR2 YYNGEE. V gave up 2 bases and J gave up 1 base, with 15 bases separating them. CDR3 length: 16 residues. CDR3 bases: TGTGCCAGCAGCGTTGCGACAGGAGGCGGCCAAGAGACCCAGTACTTC. Amino acid sequence: CASSVATGGGQETQYF.

The gene calls are TRBV7-3 and TRBJ2-2; D possibly corresponds to TRBD1 (6 bases). CDR1 SGHTA and CDR2 FQGTGA come from the germline V gene. The CDR3 runs to 14 residues. Trimming left V 4 bases short and J 1 base short, with 7 bases between. The CDR3 is CASSSGQNTGELFF. The CDR3 region has the DNA TGTGCCAGCAGCTCGGGACAGAACACCGGGGAGCTGTTTTTT.

The chain has TRBV19 and TRBJ2-7, with 8 bases lining up with TRBD1. The CDR3 has 16 amino acids. V was clipped by 5 bases and J by 4 bases; unmatched bases: 13. Looked up from germline, CDR1 is LNHDA and CDR2 is SQIVND (reference sequence). CDR3 sequence: CASSPRGQGGSYEQYF. The DNA for the CDR3 is TGTGCCAGTAGTCCGCGAGGACAGGGAGGTTCGTACGAGCAGTACTTC.

The chain links TRBV7-3 to TRBJ2-6, with TRBD2 matching 10 bases. Germline CDR1 and CDR2: SGHTA and FQGTGA. The length of the CDR3 is 17 residues. The J segment lost 2 bases and the V segment lost 5 bases, leaving 6 bases of the junction unmatched. CDR3 bases: TGTGCCAGCAGCCGCGGGACTAGCGTCCCTGGGGCCAACGTCCTGACTTTC. Protein product: CASSRGTSVPGANVLTF.

This clone was seen more than once but under ten times. The chain is built from TRBV29-1 and TRBJ1-1, with a possible D match to TRBD1 (6 bases). The CDR3 loop spans 13 amino acids. Trimming shortened V by 8 bases and J by 1 base, and 14 bases separated the two germline ends. The germline V gene has CDR1 SQVTM and CDR2 ANQGSEA. CDR3 DNA: TGCAGCTCCGCAGGGGTTTCGAACACTGAAGCTTTCTTT. Protein sequence: CSSAGVSNTEAFF.

The chain carries TRBV2 and TRBJ1-1; a possible D gene is TRBD1 (5 bases). Trimming shortened V by 1 base and J by 1 base, and 10 bases separated the two germline ends. This CDR3 has 15 amino acids. Germline V gene data show CDR1 as SNHLY and CDR2 as FYNNEI. This chain's CDR3 is CASSEEGQGNTEAFF. The CDR3 DNA sequence: TGTGCCAGCAGTGAAGAGGGCCAGGGGAACACTGAAGCTTTCTTT.

J is TRBJ2-7 and V is TRBV28, with 7 bases aligning to TRBD1. Germline V gene lookup returns CDR1 MDHEN and CDR2 SYDVKM. Trimming removed 4 bases from V and 6 bases from J; junction bases left unmatched: 12. The CDR3 is 15 amino acids. The CDR3 sequence: CASSSATHTGVEQYF. The CDR3 DNA reads as TGTGCCAGCAGTTCCGCTACCCACACAGGGGTCGAGCAGTACTTC. The full variable domain, completed using reference TRBV28 and TRBJ2-7, is DVKVTQSSRYLVKRTGEKVFLECVQDMDHENMFWYRQDPGLGLRLIYFSYDVKMKEKGDIPEGYSVSREKKERFSLILESASTNQTSMYLCASSSATHTGVEQYFGPGTRLTVT.

The chain combines TRBV3-1 (or the pseudogene TRBV3-2) with TRBJ2-1; a weak D match, TRBD2 (6 bases). Germline V gene sequence: CDR1 LGHDT, CDR2 YNNKEL (reference sequence). V gave up 5 bases and J gave up 6 bases, with 11 bases separating them. This CDR3 spans 13 amino acids. CDR3: CASSSGGPNEQFF. CDR3 in DNA: TGTGCCAGCAGCTCAGGAGGGCCCAATGAGCAGTTCTTC.

V is TRBV19 and J is TRBJ1-1; D possibly corresponds to TRBD1 (5 bases). Germline CDR1 reads LNHDA; CDR2 reads SQIVND (reference sequence). Trimming stripped 1 base from V and 4 bases from J, with 16 bases between. This CDR3 spans 16 amino acids. The CDR3 region is CASSIVWGFGGTEAFF. The CDR3 DNA follows: TGTGCCAGTAGTATAGTGTGGGGTTTCGGGGGCACTGAAGCTTTCTTT.

The chain carries TRBV6-2 or TRBV6-3 and TRBJ1-5; 9 bases map to TRBD1. V gave up 5 bases and J gave up 5 bases; unmatched junction bases: 10. Germline V CDR1 and CDR2: MNHEY, SVGEGT. The CDR3 is 16 amino acids. The DNA of the CDR3 is TGTGCCAGCAGTCCCACAGGGGGCCGGGGCTATCAGCCCCAGCATTTT. Protein sequence: CASSPTGGRGYQPQHF.

The rearrangement uses TRBV5-4 and TRBJ2-2, with unresolved D. This CDR3 is 17 amino acids long. Trimming shortened V by 7 bases and J by 3 bases, and 22 bases separated the two germline ends. CDR1 and CDR2 (germline): SGHNT, YYREEE (reference sequence). DNA for the CDR3: TGTGCCAGCTCCTCGTCCGGTCGTGGTCGGTACACCGGGGAGCTGTTTTTT. Protein product: CASSSSGRGRYTGELFF.

The chain combines TRBV19 with TRBJ1-1, with 10 bases matching TRBD1. V lost 4 bases, J lost 4 bases, and 3 bases stayed unmatched. Germline loops: CDR1 LNHDA, CDR2 SQIVND (reference sequence). The length of the CDR3 is 14 residues. The CDR3 reads CASSRTGGSTEAFF. The DNA for the CDR3 is TGTGCCAGTAGTAGGACAGGGGGAAGCACTGAAGCTTTCTTT.

The rearrangement links TRBV2 to TRBJ2-3, with a tentative D call TRBD1 (6 bases). Germline-derived CDR1 and CDR2 are SNHLY and FYNNEI. The CDR3 has 15 amino acids. V was trimmed by 4 bases and J by 1 base, leaving 12 bases between them. CDR3 bases: TGTGCCAGCAGTGGTGAGGGGGAAGGCACAGATACGCAGTATTTT. This gives the protein CASSGEGEGTDTQYF.

This clone is a singleton in its sample. This chain connects TRBV14 to TRBJ1-1; no definite D call. The V end lost 6 bases, the J end lost 4 bases, and 12 bases lay between the germline ends. This CDR3 comprises 13 residues. The germline gives CDR1 SGHDN, CDR2 FVKESK. This CDR3 is CASSAHYSTEAFF. CDR3 coding DNA: TGTGCCAGCAGTGCCCACTACTCCACTGAAGCTTTCTTT.

The chain employs TRBV19 and TRBJ1-5; 9 bases are shared with TRBD1. V gave up 9 bases and J gave up 6 bases; unmatched junction bases: 6. This CDR3 region has 13 residues. Germline assignment: CDR1 LNHDA and CDR2 SQIVND (reference sequence). The DNA of the CDR3 is TGTGCCAGCGGGGACAGGGTGGGTCAGCCCCAGCATTTT. Protein product: CASGDRVGQPQHF. Based on the CDR3 plus reference TRBV19 and TRBJ1-5, the full variable domain is DGGITQSPKYLFRKEGQNVTLSCEQNLNHDAMYWYRQDPGQGLRLIYYSQIVNDFQKGDIAEGYSVSREKKESFPLTVTSAQKNPTAFYLCASGDRVGQPQHFGDGTRLSIL.

This chain links TRBV18 with TRBJ2-7; TRBD1 might be the D (6 bases). This CDR3 region has 15 residues. Germline V CDR1 and CDR2: KGHSH, LQKENI. The V end was cut by 0 bases, the J end by 5 bases, with 14 bases between. This CDR3 is CASSPPQGLLDEQYF. CDR3 DNA: TGTGCCAGCTCACCACCGCAGGGGCTACTGGACGAGCAGTACTTC. Variable domain in full (rest from reference TRBV18 and TRBJ2-7): NAGVMQNPRHLVRRRGQEARLRCSPMKGHSHVYWYRQLPEEGLKFMVYLQKENIIDESGMPKERFSAEFPKEGPSILRIQQVVRGDSAAYFCASSPPQGLLDEQYFGPGTRLTVT.

A few counts support this clone. The chain employs TRBV6-5 and TRBJ2-1; D gene ambiguous. Germline CDR1 MNHEY, CDR2 SVGAGI. The CDR3 consists of 14 residues. Trimming cost V 8 bases and J 0 bases, with 11 bases left between them. CDR3 nucleotide sequence: TGTGCCAGCGGCAACAGTGCCTCCTACAATGAGCAGTTCTTC. Amino acids: CASGNSASYNEQFF.